This T cell receptor (beta chain) was sequenced during a study of cytomegalovirus exposure and HLA in healthy donors. 60 Vbeta and 13 Jbeta primers were used in PCR. Assay used: immunoSEQ multiplex PCR; TCRdb lists only in-frame clones, some missing. Of fewer than 200,000 clones listed, approximately 78% are singletons. The germline CDR1 and CDR2 sequences are SNHLY and FYNNEI. The V gene lost 3 bases and the J gene lost 4 bases, with 9 bases spanning the gap. This CDR3 comprises 13 residues. Material for sequencing was PBMCs. The chain recombines TRBV2 with TRBJ1-2; no reliable D call. The sequence was obtained from a young woman in good health and CMV-seronegative. DNA for the CDR3: TGTGCCAGCAGTGAGGAGGCCCTCTATGGCTACACCTTC. The encoded protein is CASSEEALYGYTF.